These T cell receptor beta chains were read from a single sample in a study of blood T cell repertoires in COVID-19. The repertoire was sequenced with immunoSEQ multiplex PCR; TCRdb's copy has only in-frame clones and lacks some. The sample consists of about 370,000 clones, around 90% of them appearing once. The sequencing sample was made of peripheral blood. The receptor set was obtained from a man aged 18 to 29 with active or convalescent COVID-19. Each CDR3 is given with its conserved first and last residue. D genes are given only for firm matches. A clone size is listed for some rows: how often the clone was seen (once, few, many), or a class if it is expanded.

.	TRBV18	TRBJ1-2	15	TRBD1	CASHKIVTGGPGYTF	TGTGCCAGCCATAAGATTGTGACAGGGGGTCCTGGCTACACCTTC
.	TRBV12-3/TRBV12-4	TRBJ1-5	12	.	CASRQGNQPQHF	TGTGCCAGCAGGCAGGGGAATCAGCCCCAGCATTTT
.	TRBV4-1	TRBJ2-7	15	TRBD1	CASSQDEGAFYEQYF	TGCGCCAGCAGCCAAGACGAGGGGGCTTTCTACGAGCAGTACTTC
.	TRBV6-5	TRBJ2-1	15	.	CASSPEGNSYNEQFF	TGTGCCAGCAGTCCCGAGGGCAACTCCTACAATGAGCAGTTCTTC
.	TRBV6-4	TRBJ2-1	15	.	CASSDSGRGSGEQFF	TGTGCCAGCAGTGACTCTGGCAGGGGTTCAGGTGAGCAGTTCTTC
.	TRBV24-1	TRBJ2-1	13	TRBD2	CATAPAGYNEQFF	TGTGCCACCGCTCCAGCGGGATACAATGAGCAGTTCTTC
.	TRBV7-9	TRBJ2-7	15	.	CASSSSRISSYEQYF	TGTGCCAGCAGCTCCTCGCGGATATCCTCCTACGAGCAGTACTTC
.	TRBV7-2	TRBJ1-3	16	.	CASSSGQLNFGNTIYF	TGTGCCAGCAGCTCGGGACAACTCAATTTCGGAAACACCATATATTTT
.	TRBV27	TRBJ2-1	16	TRBD2	CASSPAGGHSYNEQFF	TGTGCCAGCAGCCCAGCGGGGGGCCACTCCTACAATGAGCAGTTCTTC
.	TRBV6-5	TRBJ1-1	15	TRBD1	CASRDSLWSNTEAFF	TGTGCCAGCCGGGACAGTCTTTGGTCGAACACTGAAGCTTTCTTT
.	TRBV25-1	TRBJ2-3	15	TRBD1	CASSRTGSSTDTQYF	TGTGCCAGCAGTCGGACAGGGAGTAGCACAGATACGCAGTATTTT
once	TRBV7-2	TRBJ1-1	13	TRBD1	CASSPNRDSEAFF	TGTGCCAGCAGCCCAAACAGGGACAGTGAAGCTTTCTTT
.	TRBV29-1	TRBJ2-7	16	TRBD2	CSVQRGFSGRDYEQYF	TGCAGCGTTCAAAGGGGGTTTAGCGGGAGGGACTACGAGCAGTACTTC
once	TRBV3-1/TRBV3-2	TRBJ1-2	16	TRBD1	CASSQDKGATNYGYTF	TGTGCCAGCAGCCAAGATAAGGGGGCAACTAACTATGGCTACACCTTC
.	TRBV2	TRBJ2-7	13	TRBD1	CASRGTGVSEQYF	TGTGCCAGCAGGGGGACAGGGGTTAGCGAGCAGTACTTC
.	TRBV9	TRBJ2-2	14	.	CASSVVNSGGELFF	TGTGCCAGCAGCGTAGTCAATTCCGGCGGGGAGCTGTTTTTT